This T cell receptor beta chain was identified during a study of T cell responses to AZD1222 COVID-19 vaccine. General study results and limits: Spike-spanning, vaccine-associated CD4 TCRs were dominant at 160-218 and 743-854. AZD1222 recipients seropositive at baseline numbered only six or seven. Sampling captured repertoires only after the peak T cell response.

This clone appeared a few times. Its antigen is currently unknown. Trimming took 4 bases from V and 5 from J; bases not matched to a gene: 4. CDR1 is LGHDT, CDR2 YNNKEL, per germline (reference sequence). This CDR3 contains 13 residues. Clones were sequenced by immunoSEQ multiplex PCR, and TCRdb holds only the in-frame ones, with some missing. Of over 120,000 clones listed, 93% are singletons. The sequences come from peripheral blood, collected on day 0 of AZD1222 vaccination. The gene calls are TRBV3-1 (or the pseudogene TRBV3-2) and TRBJ1-1; 7 bases agree with TRBD1. The clonotype was recovered from an adult in good health. The CDR3 DNA follows: TGTGCCAGCAGCCCCTCAGGGGGGACTGAAGCTTTCTTT. Its protein is CASSPSGGTEAFF.